This entry lists 23 T cell receptor beta chains sequenced from one sample in a study of T cell responses to AZD1222 COVID-19 vaccine. Data came from immunoSEQ multiplex PCR; TCRdb stores just in-frame clones and leaves some out. The data hold tens of thousands of clones, with 87% observed a single time. The sample was peripheral blood, taken 28 days after the second AZD1222 dose. These receptor sequences come from an adult who received the AZD1222 COVID-19 vaccine.

The CDR3 protein is CASSLAGEGTEAFF. The CDR3 coding sequence is TGTGCCAGCAGCTTAGCCGGGGAAGGGACTGAAGCTTTCTTT. This chain links TRBV7-9 with TRBJ1-1; no reliable D call. From germline, CDR1 is SEHNR and CDR2 FQNEAQ (reference sequence). Trimming removed 0 bases from V and 5 bases from J, with 10 bases in between. The CDR3 is 14 amino acids.

The chain carries TRBV10-3 and TRBJ2-7; TRBD2 aligns across 12 bases. V shed 3 bases and J 5 bases; nucleotides not matched to a gene: 5. CDR1 is ENHRY, CDR2 SYGVKD, per germline. The CDR3 is made up of 15 amino acids. The CDR3 region is CAISDPSGRGDEQYF. CDR3 nucleotides: TGTGCCATCAGTGATCCTAGCGGGAGGGGGGACGAGCAGTACTTC.

This clone is a singleton in its sample. V is TRBV29-1 and J is TRBJ1-3; D not resolved. Trimming cost V 4 bases and J 2 bases, with 6 bases left between them. The CDR3 runs to 12 residues. Germline V gives CDR1 SQVTM, CDR2 ANQGSEA. CDR3: CSVGLAGNTIYF. As DNA, the CDR3 is TGCAGCGTTGGACTGGCTGGAAACACCATATATTTT.

The chain carries TRBV2 and TRBJ2-1; the match to TRBD2 covers 10 bases. Losses at the gene ends were 6 bases for V and 0 bases for J; bases not matched to a gene: 5. Germline CDR1 SNHLY, CDR2 FYNNEI. The CDR3 totals 16 residues. The CDR3 bases are TGTGCCAGCAGGGACGGACTAGCGGCCTCCTACAATGAGCAGTTCTTC. Translating it yields CASRDGLAASYNEQFF.

This clone was observed a single time. The chain carries TRBV6-1 and TRBJ2-7, with D possibly being TRBD1 (5 bases). CDR1 and CDR2 from the germline V gene are MNHNS and SASEGT. This CDR3 is 16 amino acids long. Trimming cost V 3 bases and J 6 bases, with 21 bases left between them. CDR3 sequence: CASSEVGQGRPGEQYF. The CDR3 coding sequence is TGTGCCAGCAGTGAGGTAGGGCAGGGTAGGCCAGGCGAGCAGTACTTC.

The J gene is TRBJ2-7, the V gene TRBV5-1; TRBD1 matches 9 bases. The trim removed 3 bases at V and 4 bases at J, leaving 5 bases unmatched. Germline V gene lookup returns CDR1 SGHRS and CDR2 YFSETQ. There are 14 residues in the CDR3. CDR3: CASSWTGVAYEQYF. The DNA for the CDR3 is TGCGCCAGCAGCTGGACAGGGGTGGCTTACGAGCAGTACTTC.

The V call is TRBV28, the J call TRBJ2-2; no firm D call. Looked up from germline, CDR1 is MDHEN and CDR2 is SYDVKM. V lost 3 bases and J 2 bases, leaving 4 bases between the germline ends. CDR3 length equals 13 residues. CDR3: CASSFPNTGELFF. The CDR3 DNA sequence: TGTGCCAGCAGTTTCCCCAACACCGGGGAGCTGTTTTTT.

This clone appeared once. The rearrangement joins TRBV6-5 to TRBJ2-7, with no clear D. Germline V gene lookup returns CDR1 MNHEY and CDR2 SVGAGI. V dropped 6 bases and J dropped 2 bases, with 11 bases sitting between them. The CDR3 extends over 13 amino acids. CDR3 region: CASSGLGAYEQYF. The CDR3 DNA reads TGTGCCAGCAGCGGCCTTGGTGCCTACGAGCAGTACTTC.

V is TRBV11-2 and J is TRBJ2-1, with 12 bases that match TRBD2. The CDR3 has 15 residues. Germline CDR1 reads SGHAT; CDR2 reads FQNNGV. The ends lost 5 bases at V and 3 bases at J; junction bases unmatched: 2. The CDR3 here is CASSLAGGFYNEQFF. The DNA for the CDR3 is TGTGCCAGCAGCCTAGCGGGAGGGTTCTACAATGAGCAGTTCTTC.

The chain combines TRBV19 with TRBJ1-1; D remains unclear. V was cut by 4 bases and J by 0 bases, with 24 bases left in between. The CDR3 length is 19 residues. Germline values: CDR1 LNHDA, CDR2 SQIVND (reference sequence). The CDR3 bases are TGTGCCAGTAGTAGATCGGAACCCGGCTTCTATTTGCTGAACACTGAAGCTTTCTTT. Protein product: CASSRSEPGFYLLNTEAFF.

The chain has TRBV5-1 and TRBJ2-3; D not certain. Germline CDR1 reads SGHRS; CDR2 reads YFSETQ. The CDR3 is 15 residues long. V lost 4 bases and J lost 0, with 12 bases in between. This chain's CDR3 is CASSLTPASTDTQYF. CDR3 nucleotides: TGCGCCAGCAGCCTGACACCCGCTAGCACAGATACGCAGTATTTT.

V and J are TRBV29-1 and TRBJ1-1, with TRBD1 identical over 7 bases. After removal of 1 base from V and 4 bases from J, the junction contained 12 bases not matched to a gene. The CDR3 runs 16 residues. CDR1 and CDR2 (germline): SQVTM, ANQGSEA. CDR3 loop: CSVEGQYRGPATEAFF. Here the CDR3 DNA reads TGCAGCGTTGAAGGCCAATACAGGGGACCAGCCACTGAAGCTTTCTTT.

The chain has TRBV9 and TRBJ2-3, with 7 bases lining up with TRBD2. The germline CDR1 and CDR2 sequences are SGDLS and YYNGEE. The CDR3 sequence is 20 residues long. Trimming removed 3 bases from V and 2 bases from J; junction bases left unmatched: 21. Here the CDR3 reads CASSAPRVAGEARTTDTQYF. In nucleotides, the CDR3 is TGTGCCAGCAGCGCCCCTCGGGTAGCGGGCGAGGCACGGACCACAGATACGCAGTATTTT.

V is TRBV18 and J is TRBJ2-5; D ambiguous. Trimming removed 8 bases from V and 5 bases from J, with 18 bases in between. The CDR3 loop spans 14 amino acids. Germline loops: CDR1 KGHSH, CDR2 LQKENI. CDR3 coding DNA: TGTGCCAGCGCTAACTCCCCCCCCGGGGAGACCCAGTACTTC. Translating it yields CASANSPPGETQYF.

The rearrangement joins TRBV5-4 to TRBJ2-7; 10 bases are shared with TRBD1. The V segment lost 4 bases and the J segment 5 bases; nucleotides outside the gene matches: 9. This CDR3 contains 15 residues. The germline CDR1 and CDR2 sequences are SGHNT and YYREEE (reference sequence). Written as DNA, the CDR3 is TGTGCCAGCAGCAACCGGGACAGGGGCCTGCACGAGCAGTACTTC. Its protein is CASSNRDRGLHEQYF.

The chain uses TRBV10-3 and TRBJ2-7; 9 bases align to TRBD2. Germline lookup yields CDR1 ENHRY and CDR2 SYGVKD. CDR3 length equals 14 residues. With V trimmed by 10 bases and J by 0 bases, 7 bases remained unmatched. CDR3 amino acids: CATRLADVSYEQYF. CDR3 DNA: TGTGCCACCCGACTAGCGGACGTCTCCTACGAGCAGTACTTC.

The chain is built from TRBV3-1 (or the pseudogene TRBV3-2) and TRBJ1-1; 8 positions match TRBD1. The germline V gene encodes CDR1 LGHDT and CDR2 YNNKEL (reference sequence). This CDR3 comprises 14 residues. With 4 bases clipped from V and 8 bases from J, the junction kept 9 bases outside the gene matches. CDR3 sequence (DNA): TGTGCCAGCAGCCCCAGGACGAACAGGGGGGAAGCTTTCTTT. Its translation is CASSPRTNRGEAFF.

The V call is TRBV19, the J call TRBJ1-3; D gene uncertain. V shed 3 bases and J shed 0 bases, with 12 bases lying between them. Germline values: CDR1 LNHDA, CDR2 SQIVND (reference sequence). This CDR3 is 16 amino acids long. CDR3 region: CASSIRAVDSGNTIYF. CDR3 nucleotides: TGTGCCAGTAGTATCCGAGCCGTCGACTCTGGAAACACCATATATTTT.

This clone was seen once. The J gene is TRBJ2-1, the V gene TRBV28; D ambiguous. The CDR3 extends over 13 amino acids. Germline V gene data show CDR1 as MDHEN and CDR2 as SYDVKM. V was pared by 7 bases and J by 4 bases, with 11 bases between. The CDR3 nucleotides read TGTGCCAGCACCCGGACGGCTTACAATGAGCAGTTCTTC. This sequence encodes CASTRTAYNEQFF.

The chain links TRBV2 to TRBJ2-1, with D perhaps matching TRBD1 (6 bases). CDR3 length: 15 amino acids. Deletions cut 2 bases from V and 4 bases from J, with 12 bases between. The V gene's germline CDR1 is SNHLY and CDR2 FYNNEI. The chain's CDR3 is CASSERQGQYNEQFF. CDR3 bases: TGTGCCAGCAGTGAAAGGCAGGGGCAGTACAATGAGCAGTTCTTC.

V usage is TRBV24-1 and J usage is TRBJ2-2, with D perhaps being TRBD1 or TRBD2 (6 bases each). The V gene's germline CDR1 is KGHDR and CDR2 SFDVKD. CDR3 length equals 15 residues. Trimming removed 0 bases from V and 9 bases from J, with 13 bases in between. As DNA, the CDR3 is TGTGCCACCAGTGATTTGTCGGCCGGGGGCCGGGAGCTGTTTTTT. Translating it yields CATSDLSAGGRELFF.

This sequence joins TRBV10-2 and TRBJ2-1, with D maybe TRBD2 (6 bases). V was cut by 5 bases and J by 10 bases, with 18 bases left in between. CDR1 is WSHSY and CDR2 is SAAADI in the germline V gene. The length of the CDR3 is 14 residues. The CDR3 loop is CASSFSGALGEQFF. The CDR3 region has the DNA TGCGCCAGCAGTTTTAGCGGAGCCCTGGGGGAGCAGTTCTTC.

The rearrangement joins TRBV29-1 to TRBJ2-2, with 7 bases fitting TRBD2. Germline CDR1 and CDR2: SQVTM and ANQGSEA. Germline trimming cut 4 bases from V and 5 bases from J; bases unmatched to any gene: 7. The CDR3 spans 14 residues. For the CDR3, the DNA is TGCAGCGTTGGGGAAATCGGGGGGACCGGGGAGCTGTTTTTT. It encodes CSVGEIGGTGELFF.